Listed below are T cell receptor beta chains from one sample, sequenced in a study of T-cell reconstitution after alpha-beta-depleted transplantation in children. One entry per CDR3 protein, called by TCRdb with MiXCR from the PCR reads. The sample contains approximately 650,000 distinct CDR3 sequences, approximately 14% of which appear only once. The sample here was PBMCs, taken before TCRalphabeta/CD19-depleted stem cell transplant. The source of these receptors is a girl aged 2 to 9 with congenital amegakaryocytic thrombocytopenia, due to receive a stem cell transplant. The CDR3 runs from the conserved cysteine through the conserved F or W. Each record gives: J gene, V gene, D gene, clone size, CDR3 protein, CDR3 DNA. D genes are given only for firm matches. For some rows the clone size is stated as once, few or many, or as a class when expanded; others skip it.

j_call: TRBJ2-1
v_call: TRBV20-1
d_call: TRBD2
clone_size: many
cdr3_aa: CSAASGHSYNEQFF
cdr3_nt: TGCAGTGCTGCTAGCGGGCACTCCTACAATGAGCAGTTCTTC

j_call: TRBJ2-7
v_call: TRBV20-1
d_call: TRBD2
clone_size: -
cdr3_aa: CSARTASGIRYEQYF
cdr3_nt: TGCAGTGCTCGGACGGCTAGCGGGATTAGATACGAGCAGTACTTC

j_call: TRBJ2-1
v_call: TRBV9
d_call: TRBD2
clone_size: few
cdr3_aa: CASSDPMGLAGFDEQFF
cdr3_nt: TGTGCCAGCAGCGATCCTATGGGACTAGCGGGATTTGATGAGCAGTTCTTC

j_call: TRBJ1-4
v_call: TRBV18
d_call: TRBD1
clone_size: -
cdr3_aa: CASSPPTGTEGEKLFF
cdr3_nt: TGTGCCAGCTCACCACCCACCGGGACAGAGGGGGAAAAACTGTTTTTT

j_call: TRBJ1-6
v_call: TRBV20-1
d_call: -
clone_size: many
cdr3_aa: CSARHSSYNSPLHF
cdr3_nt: TGCAGTGCTAGACACAGCTCCTATAATTCACCCCTCCACTTT

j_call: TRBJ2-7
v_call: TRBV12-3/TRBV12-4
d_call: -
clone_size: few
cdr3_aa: CASSFWHEQYF
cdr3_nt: TGTGCCAGCAGTTTCTGGCACGAGCAGTACTTC

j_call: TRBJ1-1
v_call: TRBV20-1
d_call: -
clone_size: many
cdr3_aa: CSARETGMGSEAFF
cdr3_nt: TGCAGTGCTAGAGAAACAGGGATGGGCTCTGAAGCTTTCTTT

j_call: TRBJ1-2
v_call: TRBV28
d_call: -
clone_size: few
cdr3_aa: CASSVELGGYTF
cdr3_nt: TGTGCCAGCAGTGTAGAATTGGGGGGCTACACCTTC

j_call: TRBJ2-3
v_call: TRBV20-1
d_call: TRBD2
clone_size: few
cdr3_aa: CSATGRGLAGEDTQYF
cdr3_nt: TGCAGTGCAACTGGTCGGGGACTAGCGGGAGAAGATACGCAGTATTTT

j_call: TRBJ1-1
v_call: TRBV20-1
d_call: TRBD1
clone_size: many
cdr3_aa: CSARERGTGETREAFF
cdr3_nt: TGCAGTGCTAGAGAACGTGGGACAGGGGAGACTAGGGAAGCTTTCTTT

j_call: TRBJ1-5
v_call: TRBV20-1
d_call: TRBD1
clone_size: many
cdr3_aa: CSARQGLGYSNQPQHF
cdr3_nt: TGCAGTGCGCGACAGGGTTTGGGGTATAGCAATCAGCCCCAGCATTTT

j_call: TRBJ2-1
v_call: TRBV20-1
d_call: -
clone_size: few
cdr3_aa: CSALRQADSYNEQFF
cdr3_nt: TGCAGTGCCCTCCGACAGGCCGACTCCTACAATGAGCAGTTCTTC

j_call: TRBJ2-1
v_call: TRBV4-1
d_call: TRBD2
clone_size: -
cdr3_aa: CASSQQAGNEQFF
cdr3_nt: TGCGCCAGCAGCCAACAAGCGGGGAATGAGCAGTTCTTC

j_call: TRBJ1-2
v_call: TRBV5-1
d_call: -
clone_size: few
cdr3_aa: CASSLVGDNSYGYTF
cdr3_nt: TGCGCCAGCAGCTTGGTGGGTGACAATTCCTATGGCTACACCTTC

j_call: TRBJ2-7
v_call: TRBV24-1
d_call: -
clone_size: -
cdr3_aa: CATSGDGYEQYF
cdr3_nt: TGTGCCACCAGCGGGGATGGATACGAGCAGTACTTC

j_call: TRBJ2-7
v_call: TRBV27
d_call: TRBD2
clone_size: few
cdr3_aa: CASSLGVAGAYEQYF
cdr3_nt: TGTGCCAGCAGTTTGGGGGTAGCGGGAGCCTACGAGCAGTACTTC

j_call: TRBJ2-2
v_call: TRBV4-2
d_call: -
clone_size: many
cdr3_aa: CASRKLWVGAMNTGELFF
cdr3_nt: TGTGCCAGCAGGAAACTCTGGGTGGGGGCGATGAACACCGGGGAGCTGTTTTTT

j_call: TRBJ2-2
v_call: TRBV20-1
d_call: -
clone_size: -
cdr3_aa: CSALRGRGTGELFF
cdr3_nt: TGCAGTGCCCTCCGGGGTCGGGGCACCGGGGAGCTGTTTTTT

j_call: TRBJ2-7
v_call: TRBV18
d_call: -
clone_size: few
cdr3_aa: CASSRGETGSYEQYF
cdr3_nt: TGTGCCAGCTCCCGGGGGGAGACAGGTTCCTACGAGCAGTACTTC

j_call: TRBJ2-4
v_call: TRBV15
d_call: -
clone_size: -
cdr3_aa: CATSRELATGTAKNIQYF
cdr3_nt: TGTGCCACCAGCAGAGAGCTAGCAACCGGGACAGCCAAAAACATTCAGTACTTC

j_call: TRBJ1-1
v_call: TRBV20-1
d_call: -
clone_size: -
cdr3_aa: CSALSVEAFF
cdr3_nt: TGCAGTGCCCTATCAGTTGAAGCTTTCTTT

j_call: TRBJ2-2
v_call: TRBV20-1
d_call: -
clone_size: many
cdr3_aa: CSASQLESGELFF
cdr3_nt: TGCAGTGCTAGTCAACTAGAGTCCGGGGAGCTGTTTTTT

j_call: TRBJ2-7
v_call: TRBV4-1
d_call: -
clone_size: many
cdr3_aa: CASSQDSSYEQYF
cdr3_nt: TGCGCCAGCAGCCAAGATTCGTCCTACGAGCAGTACTTC

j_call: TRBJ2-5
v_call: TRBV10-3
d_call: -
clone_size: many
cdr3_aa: CAIGLTSAAETQYF
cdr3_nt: TGTGCCATCGGTCTGACGTCAGCGGCGGAGACCCAGTACTTC

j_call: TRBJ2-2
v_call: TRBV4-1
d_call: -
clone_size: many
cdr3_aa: CASSHPTRGTGELFF
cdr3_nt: TGCGCCAGCAGCCACCCCACTAGAGGGACCGGGGAGCTGTTTTTT

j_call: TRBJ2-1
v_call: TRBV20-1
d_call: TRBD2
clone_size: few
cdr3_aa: CSARDVSGRADEQFF
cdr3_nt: TGCAGTGCTAGAGATGTTAGCGGGAGGGCCGATGAGCAGTTCTTC

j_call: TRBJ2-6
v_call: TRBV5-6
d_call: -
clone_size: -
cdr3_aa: CASSPPFGANVLTF
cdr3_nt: TGTGCCAGCAGCCCACCCTTTGGGGCCAACGTCCTGACTTTC

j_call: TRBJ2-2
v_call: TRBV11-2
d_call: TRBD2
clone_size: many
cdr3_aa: CASSSSGRAPAGELFF
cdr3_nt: TGTGCCAGCAGCTCTAGCGGGAGGGCTCCAGCCGGGGAGCTGTTTTTT

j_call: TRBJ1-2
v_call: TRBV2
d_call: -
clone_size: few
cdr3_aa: CASSERELLYGYTF
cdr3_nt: TGTGCCAGCAGTGAACGCGAGCTCCTCTATGGCTACACCTTC

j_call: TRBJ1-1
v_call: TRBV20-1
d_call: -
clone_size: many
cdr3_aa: CSAVQRYTEAFF
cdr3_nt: TGCAGTGCCGTACAGAGATACACTGAAGCTTTCTTT

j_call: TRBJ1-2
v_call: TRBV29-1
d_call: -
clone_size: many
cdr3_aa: CSVEDPRRHYGYTF
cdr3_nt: TGCAGCGTTGAAGATCCGCGCAGGCACTATGGCTACACCTTC

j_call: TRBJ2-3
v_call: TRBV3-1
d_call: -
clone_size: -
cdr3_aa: CAISSLTLTVDPTDTQYF
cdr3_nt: TGTGCCATCAGTTCCCTCACCCTGACAGTGGACCCGACAGATACGCAGTATTTT

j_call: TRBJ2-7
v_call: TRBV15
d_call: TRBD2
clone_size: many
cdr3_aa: CATSRDPGLAGYEQYF
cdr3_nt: TGTGCCACCAGCAGAGATCCTGGGCTAGCGGGTTACGAGCAGTACTTC